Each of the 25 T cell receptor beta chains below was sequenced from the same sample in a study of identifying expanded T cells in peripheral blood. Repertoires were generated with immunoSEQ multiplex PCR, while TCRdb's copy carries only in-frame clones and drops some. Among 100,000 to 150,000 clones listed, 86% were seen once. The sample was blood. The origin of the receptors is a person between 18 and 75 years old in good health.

The CDR3, as DNA: TGTGCCAGCAGCCTAGGGGCGCTAGCGGGAGGTATGGAGACCCAGTACTTC. It translates to CASSLGALAGGMETQYF. V usage is TRBV9 and J usage is TRBJ2-5; 11 bases agree with TRBD2. Germline assignment: CDR1 SGDLS and CDR2 YYNGEE. V trimming: 4 bases; J trimming: 5 bases; junction bases outside the gene matches: 13. This CDR3 is built from 17 residues. Full variable domain (missing parts from reference TRBV9 and TRBJ2-5): DSGVTQTPKHLITATGQRVTLRCSPRSGDLSVYWYQQSLDQGLQFLIQYYNGEERAKGNILERFSAQQFPDLHSELNLSSLELGDSALYFCASSLGALAGGMETQYFGPGTRLLVL.

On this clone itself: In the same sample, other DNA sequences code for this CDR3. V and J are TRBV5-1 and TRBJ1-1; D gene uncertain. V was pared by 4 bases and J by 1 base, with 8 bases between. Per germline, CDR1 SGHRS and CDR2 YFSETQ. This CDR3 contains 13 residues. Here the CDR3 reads CASSLARNTEAFF. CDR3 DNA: TGCGCCAGCAGCCTGGCCAGGAACACTGAAGCTTTCTTT.

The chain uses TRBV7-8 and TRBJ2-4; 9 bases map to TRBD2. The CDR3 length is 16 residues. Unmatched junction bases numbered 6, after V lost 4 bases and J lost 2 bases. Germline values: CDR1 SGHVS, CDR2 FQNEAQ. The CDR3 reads CASSSWREGSKNIQYF. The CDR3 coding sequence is TGTGCCAGCAGCTCTTGGCGGGAGGGCTCCAAAAACATTCAGTACTTC.

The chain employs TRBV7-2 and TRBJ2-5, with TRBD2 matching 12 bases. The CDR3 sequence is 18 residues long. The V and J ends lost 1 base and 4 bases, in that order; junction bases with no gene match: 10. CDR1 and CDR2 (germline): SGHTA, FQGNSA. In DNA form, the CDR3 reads TGTGCCAGCAGCTTAGGGTCTAGCGGGAGGGCCAGGGGAGAGACCCAGTACTTC. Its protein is CASSLGSSGRARGETQYF.

CDR3 nucleotide sequence: TGTGCCAGCAGTCCTGGAGGAGGGGGCGGGCAGTACTTC. Encoded protein: CASSPGGGGGQYF. The rearrangement joins TRBV28 to TRBJ2-7; D is perhaps TRBD1 (7 bases). CDR3 length equals 13 residues. CDR1 MDHEN and CDR2 SYDVKM come from the germline V gene. Deletions cut 5 bases from V and 9 bases from J, with 17 bases between.

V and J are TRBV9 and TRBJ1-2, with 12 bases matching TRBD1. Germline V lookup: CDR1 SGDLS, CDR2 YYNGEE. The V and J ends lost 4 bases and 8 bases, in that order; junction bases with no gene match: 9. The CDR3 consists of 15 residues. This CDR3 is CASSTGTGGARGYTF. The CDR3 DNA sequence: TGTGCCAGCAGCACCGGGACAGGGGGCGCGAGGGGCTACACCTTC.

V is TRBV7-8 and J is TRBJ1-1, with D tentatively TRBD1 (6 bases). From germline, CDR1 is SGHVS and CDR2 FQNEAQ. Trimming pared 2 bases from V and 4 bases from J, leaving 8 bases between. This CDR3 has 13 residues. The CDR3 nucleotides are TGTGCCAGCAGCTTAACGGGGGCCACTGAAGCTTTCTTT. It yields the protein CASSLTGATEAFF. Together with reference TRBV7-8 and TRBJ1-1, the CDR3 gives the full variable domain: GAGVSQSPRYKVAKRGQDVALRCDPISGHVSLFWYQQALGQGPEFLTYFQNEAQLDKSGLPSDRFFAERPEGSVSTLKIQRTQQEDSAVYLCASSLTGATEAFFGQGTRLTVV.

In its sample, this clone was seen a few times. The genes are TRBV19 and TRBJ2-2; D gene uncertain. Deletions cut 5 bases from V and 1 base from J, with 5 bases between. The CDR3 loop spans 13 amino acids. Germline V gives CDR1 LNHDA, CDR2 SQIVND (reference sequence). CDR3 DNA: TGTGCCAGTAGTTGGGGGAACACCGGGGAGCTGTTTTTT. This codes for CASSWGNTGELFF.

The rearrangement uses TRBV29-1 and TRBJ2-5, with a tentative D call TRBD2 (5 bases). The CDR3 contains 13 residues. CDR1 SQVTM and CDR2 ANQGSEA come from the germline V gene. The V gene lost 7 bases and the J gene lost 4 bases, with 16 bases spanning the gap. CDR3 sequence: CSAFSVRGETQYF. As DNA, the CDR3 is TGCAGCGCTTTTAGCGTACGGGGAGAGACCCAGTACTTC.

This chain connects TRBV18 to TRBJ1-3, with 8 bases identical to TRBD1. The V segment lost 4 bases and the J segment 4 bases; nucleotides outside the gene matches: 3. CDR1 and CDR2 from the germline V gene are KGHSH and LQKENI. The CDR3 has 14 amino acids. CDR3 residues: CASSLRQGGNTIYF. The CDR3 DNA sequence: TGTGCCAGCTCACTGCGACAGGGGGGAAACACCATATATTTT.

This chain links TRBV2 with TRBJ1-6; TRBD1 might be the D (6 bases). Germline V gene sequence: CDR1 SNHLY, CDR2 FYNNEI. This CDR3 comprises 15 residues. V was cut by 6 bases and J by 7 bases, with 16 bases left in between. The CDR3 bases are TGTGCCAGCAGGACCCCCGGGGGGCGGAATTCACCCCTCCACTTT. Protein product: CASRTPGGRNSPLHF.

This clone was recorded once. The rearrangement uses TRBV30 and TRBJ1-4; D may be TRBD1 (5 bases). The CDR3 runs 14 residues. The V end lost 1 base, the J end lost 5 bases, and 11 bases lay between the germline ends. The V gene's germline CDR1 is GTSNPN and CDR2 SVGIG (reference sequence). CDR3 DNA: TGTGCCTGGAGTGGGGGCAGGCTAAATGAAAAACTGTTTTTT. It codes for CAWSGGRLNEKLFF.

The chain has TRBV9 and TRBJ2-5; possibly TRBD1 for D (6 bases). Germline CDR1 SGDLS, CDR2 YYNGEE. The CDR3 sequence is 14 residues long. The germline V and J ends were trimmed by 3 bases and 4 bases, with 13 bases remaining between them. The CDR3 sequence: CASSDTGLGETQYF. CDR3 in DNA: TGTGCCAGCAGCGATACAGGGTTGGGAGAGACCCAGTACTTC.

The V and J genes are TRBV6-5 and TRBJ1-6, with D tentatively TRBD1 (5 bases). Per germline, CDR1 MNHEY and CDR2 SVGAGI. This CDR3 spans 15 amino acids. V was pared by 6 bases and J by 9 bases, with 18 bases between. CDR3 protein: CASRSRRGVGSPLHF. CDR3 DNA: TGTGCCAGCAGGTCCCGACGAGGGGTAGGTTCACCCCTCCACTTT.

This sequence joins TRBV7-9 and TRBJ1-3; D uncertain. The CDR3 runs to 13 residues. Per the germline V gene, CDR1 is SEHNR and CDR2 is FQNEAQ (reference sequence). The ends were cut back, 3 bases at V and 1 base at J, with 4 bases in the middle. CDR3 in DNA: TGTGCCAGCAGCTTGGGGTCTGGAAACACCATATATTTT. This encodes CASSLGSGNTIYF.

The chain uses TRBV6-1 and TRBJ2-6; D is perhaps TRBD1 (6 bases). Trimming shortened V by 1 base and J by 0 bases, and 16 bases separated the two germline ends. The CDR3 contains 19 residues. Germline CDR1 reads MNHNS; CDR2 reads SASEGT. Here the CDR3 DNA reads TGTGCCAGCAGTGAAGTAGGGTTCAGGGGCCCCTCTGGGGCCAACGTCCTGACTTTC. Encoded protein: CASSEVGFRGPSGANVLTF.

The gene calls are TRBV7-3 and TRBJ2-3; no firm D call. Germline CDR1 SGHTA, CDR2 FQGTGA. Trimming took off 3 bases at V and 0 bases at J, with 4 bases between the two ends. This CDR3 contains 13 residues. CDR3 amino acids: CASSFGSTDTQYF. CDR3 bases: TGTGCCAGCAGCTTCGGAAGCACAGATACGCAGTATTTT.

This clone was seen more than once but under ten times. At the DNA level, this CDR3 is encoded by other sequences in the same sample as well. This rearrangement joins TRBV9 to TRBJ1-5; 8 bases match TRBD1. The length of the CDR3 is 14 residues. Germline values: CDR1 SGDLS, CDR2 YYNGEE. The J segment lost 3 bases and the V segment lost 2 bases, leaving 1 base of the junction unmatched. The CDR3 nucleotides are TGTGCCAGCAGCGTGGGACAGGTCAATCAGCCCCAGCATTTT. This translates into CASSVGQVNQPQHF. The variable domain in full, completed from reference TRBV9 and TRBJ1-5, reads DSGVTQTPKHLITATGQRVTLRCSPRSGDLSVYWYQQSLDQGLQFLIQYYNGEERAKGNILERFSAQQFPDLHSELNLSSLELGDSALYFCASSVGQVNQPQHFGDGTRLSIL.

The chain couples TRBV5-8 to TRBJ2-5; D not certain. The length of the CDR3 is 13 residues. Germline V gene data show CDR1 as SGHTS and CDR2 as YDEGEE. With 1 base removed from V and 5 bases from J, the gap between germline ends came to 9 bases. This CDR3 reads CASSLMFAETQYF. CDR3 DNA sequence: TGTGCCAGCAGCTTGATGTTTGCGGAGACCCAGTACTTC.

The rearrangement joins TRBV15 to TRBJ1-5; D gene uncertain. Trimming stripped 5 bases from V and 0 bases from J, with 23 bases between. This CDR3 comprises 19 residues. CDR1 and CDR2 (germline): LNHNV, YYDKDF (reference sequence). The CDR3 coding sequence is TGTGCCACCAGCTCCCGTTATAAGGCCTACGGACTTAGCAATCAGCCCCAGCATTTT. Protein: CATSSRYKAYGLSNQPQHF.

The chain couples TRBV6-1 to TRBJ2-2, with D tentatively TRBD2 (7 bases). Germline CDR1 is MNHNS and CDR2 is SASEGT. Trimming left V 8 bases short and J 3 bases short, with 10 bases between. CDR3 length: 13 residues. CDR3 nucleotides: TGTGCCAGCGGGAGGGGGGACACCGGGGAGCTGTTTTTT. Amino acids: CASGRGDTGELFF.

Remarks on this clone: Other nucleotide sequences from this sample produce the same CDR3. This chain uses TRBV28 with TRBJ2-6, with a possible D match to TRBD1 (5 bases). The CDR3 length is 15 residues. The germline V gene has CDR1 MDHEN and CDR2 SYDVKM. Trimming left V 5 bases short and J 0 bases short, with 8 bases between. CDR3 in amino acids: CASSLDSSGANVLTF. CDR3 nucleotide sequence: TGTGCCAGCAGTCTCGACAGCTCTGGGGCCAACGTCCTGACTTTC. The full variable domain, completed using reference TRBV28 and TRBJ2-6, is DVKVTQSSRYLVKRTGEKVFLECVQDMDHENMFWYRQDPGLGLRLIYFSYDVKMKEKGDIPEGYSVSREKKERFSLILESASTNQTSMYLCASSLDSSGANVLTFGAGSRLTVL.

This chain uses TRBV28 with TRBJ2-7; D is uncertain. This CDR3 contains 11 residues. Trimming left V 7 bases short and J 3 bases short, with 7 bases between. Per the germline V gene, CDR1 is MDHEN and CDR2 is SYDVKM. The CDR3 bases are TGTGCCAGCAAGGAGCGCTACGAGCAGTACTTC. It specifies CASKERYEQYF.

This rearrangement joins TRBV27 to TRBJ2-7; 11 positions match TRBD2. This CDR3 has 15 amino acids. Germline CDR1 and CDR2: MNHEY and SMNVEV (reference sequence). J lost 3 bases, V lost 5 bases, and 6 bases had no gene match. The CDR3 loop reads CASSIGTSGNYEQYF. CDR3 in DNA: TGTGCCAGCAGTATCGGGACTAGCGGTAACTACGAGCAGTACTTC.

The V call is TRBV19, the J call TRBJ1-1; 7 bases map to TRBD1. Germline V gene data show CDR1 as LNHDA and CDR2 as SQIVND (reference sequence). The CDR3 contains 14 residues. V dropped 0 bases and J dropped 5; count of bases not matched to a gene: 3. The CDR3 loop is CASSIDDRVTEAFF. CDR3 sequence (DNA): TGTGCCAGTAGTATAGATGACAGGGTAACTGAAGCTTTCTTT. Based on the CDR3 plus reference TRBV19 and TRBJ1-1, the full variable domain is DGGITQSPKYLFRKEGQNVTLSCEQNLNHDAMYWYRQDPGQGLRLIYYSQIVNDFQKGDIAEGYSVSREKKESFPLTVTSAQKNPTAFYLCASSIDDRVTEAFFGQGTRLTVV.